This T cell receptor (beta chain) is from a study of blood T cell repertoires in COVID-19. The CDR3 is made up of 14 amino acids. V shed 0 bases and J shed 5 bases, with 6 bases lying between them. Germline V gene data show CDR1 as KGHDR and CDR2 as SFDVKD. Authors' data handling: Cell counts per sample came from amplifying reference gene primers. The method was immunoSEQ multiplex PCR; TCRdb's version includes in-frame clones alone and lacks a portion of them. V, J and clone size reflect that table, while D and trimming were determined from the DNA. The sample shows around 100,000 clones, approximately 84% of them seen only once.

This TCR came from a woman aged 40-49 years with acute or convalescent COVID-19. The chain combines TRBV24-1 with TRBJ1-4; possibly TRBD1 for D (5 bases). Sample: peripheral blood. The CDR3 spells CATSDLGGNEKLFF. The DNA for the CDR3 is TGTGCCACCAGTGATTTGGGGGGGAATGAAAAACTGTTTTTT.